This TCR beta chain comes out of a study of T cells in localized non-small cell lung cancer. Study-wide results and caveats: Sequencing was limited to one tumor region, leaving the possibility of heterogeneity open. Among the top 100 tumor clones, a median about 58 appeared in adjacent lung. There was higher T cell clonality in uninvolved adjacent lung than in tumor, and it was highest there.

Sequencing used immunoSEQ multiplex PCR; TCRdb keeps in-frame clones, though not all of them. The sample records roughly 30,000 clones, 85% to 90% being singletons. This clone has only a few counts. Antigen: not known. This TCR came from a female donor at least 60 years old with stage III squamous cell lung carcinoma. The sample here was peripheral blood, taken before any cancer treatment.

The CDR3 DNA follows: TGCGCCAGCAGCCAAGATGGAGCTGGAAACACCATATATTTT. This sequence encodes CASSQDGAGNTIYF. The V and J genes are TRBV4-1 and TRBJ1-3; D uncertain. The V gene's germline CDR1 is MGHRA and CDR2 YSYEKL. The CDR3 totals 14 residues. Between the trimmed V and J ends, which lost 0 bases and 2 bases, there was a span of 5 bases.